This T cell receptor beta chain was sequenced in a study of beta chain features in type 1 diabetes. The study, taken as a whole, reports: Moderate yet significant TCRB CDR3 shortening was seen in Type 1 diabetes patients in all four CD4+ subsets.

Germline assignment: CDR1 GTSNPN and CDR2 SVGIG (reference sequence). CDR3 length: 12 amino acids. Trimming pared 3 bases from V and 6 bases from J, leaving 11 bases between. A note on this clone: The antigen is undetermined.

TCRB transcripts that were expressed got sequenced, as all of the isolated RNA had been reverse transcribed. Method: immunoSEQ multiplex PCR; TCRdb's copy keeps in-frame clones and lacks some. The repertoire consists of hundreds of thousands of clones, with over 12% occurring once and the leading ten covering roughly 0.04%. The chain uses TRBV30 and TRBJ1-2; D unclear. The sample was naive CD4+ T cells from blood. This sequence originates from a man between 18 and 29 years old with type 1 diabetes. CDR3 sequence: CAWRREEDGYTF. The CDR3 coding sequence is TGTGCCTGGAGAAGGGAGGAGGATGGCTACACCTTC.